Below, 8 T cell receptor beta chains from the same sample are listed, as sequenced in a study of cytomegalovirus exposure and HLA in healthy donors (dated by TCRdb to the late 2010s). The library was obtained by the immunoSEQ multiplex PCR assay. A mixture of 60 forward primers for TCR Vbeta segments and 13 reverse primers for TCR Jbeta segments was used in the multiplex PCR. In its TCRdb copy, this immuneACCESS table keeps in-frame sequences only and misses some clones. Where compared with another copy, unresolved V genes explain less than half of these, and the others have no known cause. The sample has some 180,000 clones on record, approximately 84% of them singletons. Of the sample, roughly 0.23% falls within the top ten clones. The sequenced sample was PBMCs. The source is a girl less than two years old in good health and CMV-seronegative.

The chain recombines TRBV29-1 with TRBJ2-1; the match to TRBD1 covers 10 bases. The CDR3 is 16 residues long. Per germline, CDR1 SQVTM and CDR2 ANQGSEA. Trimming took 0 bases from V and 4 from J; bases not matched to a gene: 6. CDR3 sequence: CSVEDTGTGEYNEQFF. The CDR3 DNA reads as TGCAGCGTTGAAGATACGGGGACAGGGGAATACAATGAGCAGTTCTTC.

The J gene is TRBJ2-1, the V gene TRBV2; 7 nucleotides agree with TRBD1. Looked up from germline, CDR1 is SNHLY and CDR2 is FYNNEI. The V gene end was trimmed by 6 bases and the J gene end by 0 bases; junction bases not matched to a gene: 8. CDR3 length: 16 residues. The CDR3 sequence is CASRRDRASSYNEQFF. The DNA for the CDR3 is TGTGCCAGCAGACGAGACAGGGCGAGCTCCTACAATGAGCAGTTCTTC.

The J gene is TRBJ2-2, the V gene TRBV7-8, with 10 bases lining up with TRBD2. CDR3 size: 15 residues. Trimming cost V 5 bases and J 4 bases; bases outside gene matches: 4. Looked up from germline, CDR1 is SGHVS and CDR2 is FQNEAQ. CDR3 protein: CASSHSGGITGELFF. CDR3 DNA sequence: TGTGCCAGCAGCCATAGCGGGGGGATCACCGGGGAGCTGTTTTTT.

The genes are TRBV5-8 and TRBJ1-5; D is undetermined. This CDR3 is built from 13 residues. CDR1 and CDR2 (germline): SGHTS, YDEGEE. Trimming left V 0 bases short and J 3 bases short, with 4 bases between. CDR3 nucleotides: TGTGCCAGCAGCTTGGATCACAATCAGCCCCAGCATTTT. Residues: CASSLDHNQPQHF.

V is TRBV19 and J is TRBJ1-5; D not resolved. The CDR3 is 14 residues long. The V end was cut by 1 base, the J end by 1 base, with 5 bases between. Germline V lookup: CDR1 LNHDA, CDR2 SQIVND (reference sequence). This chain's CDR3 is CASSIVRSNQPQHF. CDR3 coding DNA: TGTGCCAGTAGTATAGTCAGGAGCAATCAGCCCCAGCATTTT. Variable domain in full (rest from reference TRBV19 and TRBJ1-5): DGGITQSPKYLFRKEGQNVTLSCEQNLNHDAMYWYRQDPGQGLRLIYYSQIVNDFQKGDIAEGYSVSREKKESFPLTVTSAQKNPTAFYLCASSIVRSNQPQHFGDGTRLSIL.

V usage is TRBV7-9 and J usage is TRBJ1-6; tentatively, D is TRBD1 (5 bases). Germline V gives CDR1 SEHNR, CDR2 FQNEAQ (reference sequence). The CDR3 totals 14 residues. The V end was cut by 3 bases, the J end by 7 bases, with 10 bases between. CDR3 nucleotides: TGTGCCAGCAGCTTCAGGGAAGGGAATTCACCCCTCCACTTT. Amino acid sequence: CASSFREGNSPLHF. Supplemented by reference TRBV7-9 and TRBJ1-6, the full variable domain reads DTGVSQNPRHKITKRGQNVTFRCDPISEHNRLYWYRQTLGQGPEFLTYFQNEAQLEKSRLLSDRFSAERPKGSFSTLEIQRTEQGDSAMYLCASSFREGNSPLHFGNGTRLTVT.

The chain is built from TRBV9 and TRBJ1-3; 9 bases match TRBD1. The germline V gene has CDR1 SGDLS and CDR2 YYNGEE. The length of the CDR3 is 15 residues. The junction had 3 bases not matched to a gene; V was cut back by 2 bases and J by 3 bases. The CDR3 coding sequence is TGTGCCAGCAGCGTCACAGGGGGCTTTGGAAACACCATATATTTT. Amino acid sequence: CASSVTGGFGNTIYF. Variable domain in full (rest from reference TRBV9 and TRBJ1-3): DSGVTQTPKHLITATGQRVTLRCSPRSGDLSVYWYQQSLDQGLQFLIQYYNGEERAKGNILERFSAQQFPDLHSELNLSSLELGDSALYFCASSVTGGFGNTIYFGEGSWLTVV.

The chain links TRBV5-4 to TRBJ1-1, with D maybe TRBD1 (6 bases). This CDR3 is built from 15 residues. Trimming pared 2 bases from V and 4 bases from J, leaving 15 bases between. Germline loops: CDR1 SGHNT, CDR2 YYREEE (reference sequence). The CDR3 region has the DNA TGTGCCAGCAGCTTCAAACAGGGATGGGGCACTGAAGCTTTCTTT. It encodes CASSFKQGWGTEAFF.